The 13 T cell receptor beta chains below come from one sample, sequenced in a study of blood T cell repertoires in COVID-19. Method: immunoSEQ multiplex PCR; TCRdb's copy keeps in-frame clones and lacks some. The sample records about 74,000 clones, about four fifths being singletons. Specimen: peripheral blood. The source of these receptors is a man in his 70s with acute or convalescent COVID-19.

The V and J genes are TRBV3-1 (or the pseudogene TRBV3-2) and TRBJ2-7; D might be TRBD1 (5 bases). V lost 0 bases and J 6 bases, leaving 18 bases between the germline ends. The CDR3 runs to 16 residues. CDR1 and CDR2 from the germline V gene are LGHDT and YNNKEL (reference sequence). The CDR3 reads CASSQETRQGWGEQYF. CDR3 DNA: TGTGCCAGCAGCCAAGAAACCAGGCAGGGTTGGGGCGAGCAGTACTTC.

DNA of the CDR3: TGTGCCAGCAGAACCACTAGCGGCTCCTACAATGAGCAGTTCTTC. Amino acid sequence: CASRTTSGSYNEQFF. V is TRBV25-1 and J is TRBJ2-1; 8 bases match TRBD2. The CDR3 runs to 15 residues. Germline V gene sequence: CDR1 MGHDK, CDR2 SYGVNS. The V gene end was trimmed by 6 bases and the J gene end by 0 bases; junction bases not matched to a gene: 4.

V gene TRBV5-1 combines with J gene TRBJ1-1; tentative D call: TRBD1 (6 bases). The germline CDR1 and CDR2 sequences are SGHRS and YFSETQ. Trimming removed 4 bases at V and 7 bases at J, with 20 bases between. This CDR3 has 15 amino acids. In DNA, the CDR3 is TGCGCCAGCAGCCCGGGAGGGGCAGGGGATAATGAAGCTTTCTTT. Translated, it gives CASSPGGAGDNEAFF.

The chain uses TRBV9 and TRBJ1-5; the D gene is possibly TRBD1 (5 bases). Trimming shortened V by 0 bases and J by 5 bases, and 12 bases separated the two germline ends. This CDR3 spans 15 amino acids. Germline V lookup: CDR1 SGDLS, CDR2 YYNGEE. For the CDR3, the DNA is TGTGCCAGCAGCGTAGAAGGGGAGGACGATCAGCCCCAGCATTTT. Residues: CASSVEGEDDQPQHF.

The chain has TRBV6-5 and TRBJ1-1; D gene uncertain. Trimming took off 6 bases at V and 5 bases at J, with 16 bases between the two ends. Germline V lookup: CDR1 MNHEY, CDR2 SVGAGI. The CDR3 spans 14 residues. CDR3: CASRPNNLNTEAFF. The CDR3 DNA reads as TGTGCCAGCAGACCCAACAATTTAAATACTGAAGCTTTCTTT.

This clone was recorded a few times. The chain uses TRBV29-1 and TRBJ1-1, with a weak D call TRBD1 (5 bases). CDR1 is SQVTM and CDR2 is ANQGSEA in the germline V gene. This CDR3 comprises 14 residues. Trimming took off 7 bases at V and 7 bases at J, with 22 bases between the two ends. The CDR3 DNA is TGCAGCGCGCCCCCCTTAGGGGCGCATGGTGAAGCTTTCTTT. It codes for CSAPPLGAHGEAFF.

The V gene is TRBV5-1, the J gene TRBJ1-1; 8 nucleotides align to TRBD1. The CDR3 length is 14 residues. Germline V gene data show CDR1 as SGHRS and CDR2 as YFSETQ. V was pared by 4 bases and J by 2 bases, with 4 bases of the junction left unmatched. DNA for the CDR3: TGCGCCAGCAGCATACAGGGGGGAAACACTGAAGCTTTCTTT. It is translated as CASSIQGGNTEAFF.

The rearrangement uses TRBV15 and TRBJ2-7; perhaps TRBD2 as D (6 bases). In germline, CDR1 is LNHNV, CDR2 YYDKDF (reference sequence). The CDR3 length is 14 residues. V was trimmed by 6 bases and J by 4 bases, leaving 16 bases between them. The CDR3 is CATRAGTVNYEQYF. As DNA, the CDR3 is TGTGCCACCAGGGCGGGGACGGTAAATTACGAGCAGTACTTC.

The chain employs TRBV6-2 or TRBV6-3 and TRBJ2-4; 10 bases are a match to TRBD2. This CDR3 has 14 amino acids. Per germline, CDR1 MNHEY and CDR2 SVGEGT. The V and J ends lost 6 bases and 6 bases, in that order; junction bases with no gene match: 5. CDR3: CASSRSGGANIQYF. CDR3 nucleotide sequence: TGTGCCAGCAGCCGCAGCGGGGGGGCAAACATTCAGTACTTC.

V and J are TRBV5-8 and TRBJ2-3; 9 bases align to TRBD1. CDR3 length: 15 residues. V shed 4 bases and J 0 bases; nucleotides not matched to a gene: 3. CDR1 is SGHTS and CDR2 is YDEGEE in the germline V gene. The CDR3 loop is CASSPGTGSTDTQYF. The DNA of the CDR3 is TGTGCCAGCAGCCCGGGGACAGGGAGCACAGATACGCAGTATTTT.

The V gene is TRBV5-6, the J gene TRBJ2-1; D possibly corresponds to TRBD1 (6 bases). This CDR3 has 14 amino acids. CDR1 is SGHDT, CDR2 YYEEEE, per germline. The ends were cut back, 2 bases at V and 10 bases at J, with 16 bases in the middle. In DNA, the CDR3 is TGTGCCAGCAGCTTCTTTAACAGGGATCAGGAGCAGTTCTTC. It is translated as CASSFFNRDQEQFF.

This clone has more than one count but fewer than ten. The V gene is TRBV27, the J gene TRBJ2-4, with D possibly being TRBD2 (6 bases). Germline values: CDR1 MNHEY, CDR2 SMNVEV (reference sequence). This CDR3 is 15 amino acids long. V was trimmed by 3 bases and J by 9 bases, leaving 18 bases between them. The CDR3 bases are TGTGCCAGCAGTTTGGGGACGGTCCCCGGGGGCATTCAGTACTTC. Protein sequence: CASSLGTVPGGIQYF.

CDR3 DNA: TGTGCCAGCAGCTTGGCTAGTGTTGAGCAGTTCTTC. It translates to CASSLASVEQFF. V and J are TRBV5-6 and TRBJ2-1; unclear D gene. Germline CDR1 reads SGHDT; CDR2 reads YYEEEE. CDR3 length: 12 amino acids. V shed 0 bases and J shed 9 bases, with 7 bases lying between them.